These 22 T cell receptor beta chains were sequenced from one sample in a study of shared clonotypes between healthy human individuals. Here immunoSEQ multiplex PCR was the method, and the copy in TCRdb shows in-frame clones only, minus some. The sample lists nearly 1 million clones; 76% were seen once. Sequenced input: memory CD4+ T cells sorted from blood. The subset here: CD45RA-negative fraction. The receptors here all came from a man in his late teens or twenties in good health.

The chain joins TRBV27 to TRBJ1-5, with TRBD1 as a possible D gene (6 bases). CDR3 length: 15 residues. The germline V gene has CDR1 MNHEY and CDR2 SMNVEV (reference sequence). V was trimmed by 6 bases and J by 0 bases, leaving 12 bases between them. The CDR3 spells CASRRTVTSNQPQHF. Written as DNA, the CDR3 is TGTGCCAGCAGGCGGACAGTGACTAGCAATCAGCCCCAGCATTTT.

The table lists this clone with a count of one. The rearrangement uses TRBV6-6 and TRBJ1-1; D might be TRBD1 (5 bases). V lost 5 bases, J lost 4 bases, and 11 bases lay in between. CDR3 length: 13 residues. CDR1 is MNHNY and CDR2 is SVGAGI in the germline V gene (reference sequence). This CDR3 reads CASSRQSSTEAFF. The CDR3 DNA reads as TGTGCCAGCAGTCGACAGTCTAGCACTGAAGCTTTCTTT.

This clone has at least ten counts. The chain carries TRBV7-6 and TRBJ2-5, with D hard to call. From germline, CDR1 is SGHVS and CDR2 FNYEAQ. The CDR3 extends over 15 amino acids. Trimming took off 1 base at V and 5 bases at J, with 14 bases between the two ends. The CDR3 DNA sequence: TGTGCCAGCAGCTTAGAGGGCAATGAAGGGGAGACCCAGTACTTC. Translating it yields CASSLEGNEGETQYF. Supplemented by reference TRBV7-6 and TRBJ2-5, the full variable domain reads GAGVSQSPRYKVTKRGQDVALRCDPISGHVSLYWYRQALGQGPEFLTYFNYEAQQDKSGLPNDRFSAERPEGSISTLTIQRTEQRDSAMYRCASSLEGNEGETQYFGPGTRLLVL.

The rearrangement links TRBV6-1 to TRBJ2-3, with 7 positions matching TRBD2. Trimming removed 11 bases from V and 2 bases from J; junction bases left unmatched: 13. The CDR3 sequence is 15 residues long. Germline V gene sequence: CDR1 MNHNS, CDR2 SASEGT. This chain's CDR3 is CAGSLMGGTTDTQYF. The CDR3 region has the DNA TGTGCCGGTTCCTTAATGGGGGGGACCACAGATACGCAGTATTTT.

As DNA, the CDR3 is TGTGCCAGCAGCCAGGAGAAGGGGGCTAAGTCCTACAATGAGCAGTTCTTC. Translated: CASSQEKGAKSYNEQFF. The chain combines TRBV14 with TRBJ2-1; TRBD1 matches 7 bases. V was clipped by 3 bases and J by 1 base; unmatched bases: 9. In germline, CDR1 is SGHDN, CDR2 FVKESK. This CDR3 region has 17 residues. Looking up the rest from reference TRBV14 and TRBJ2-1 gives the full variable domain: EAGVTQFPSHSVIEKGQTVTLRCDPISGHDNLYWYRRVMGKEIKFLLHFVKESKQDESGMPNNRFLAERTGGTYSTLKVQPAELEDSGVYFCASSQEKGAKSYNEQFFGPGTRLTVL.

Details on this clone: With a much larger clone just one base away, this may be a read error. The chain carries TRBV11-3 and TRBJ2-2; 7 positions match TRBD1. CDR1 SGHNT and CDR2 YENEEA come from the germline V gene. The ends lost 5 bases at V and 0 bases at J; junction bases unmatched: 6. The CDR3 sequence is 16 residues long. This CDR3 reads CASSPGTDSNTGELFF. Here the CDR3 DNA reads TGTGCCAGCAGCCCCGGGACAGATTCGAACACCGGGGAGCTGTTTTTT.

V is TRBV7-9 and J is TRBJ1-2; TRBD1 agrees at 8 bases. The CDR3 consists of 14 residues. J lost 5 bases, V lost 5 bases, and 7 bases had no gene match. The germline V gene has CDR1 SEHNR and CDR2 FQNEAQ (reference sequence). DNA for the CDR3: TGTGCCAGCAGCCCCGGACAGGGCGGGTATGGCTACACCTTC. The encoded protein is CASSPGQGGYGYTF.

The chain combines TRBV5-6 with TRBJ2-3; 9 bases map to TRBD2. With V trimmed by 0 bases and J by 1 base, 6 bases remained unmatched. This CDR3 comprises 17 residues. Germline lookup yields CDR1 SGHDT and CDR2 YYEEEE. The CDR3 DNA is TGTGCCAGCAGCTTGGTCTGGTCTAGCGGGGGCACAGATACGCAGTATTTT. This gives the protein CASSLVWSSGGTDTQYF. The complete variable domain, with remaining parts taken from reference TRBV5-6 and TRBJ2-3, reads DAGVTQSPTHLIKTRGQQVTLRCSPKSGHDTVSWYQQALGQGPQFIFQYYEEEERQRGNFPDRFSGHQFPNYSSELNVNALLLGDSALYLCASSLVWSSGGTDTQYFGPGTRLTVL.

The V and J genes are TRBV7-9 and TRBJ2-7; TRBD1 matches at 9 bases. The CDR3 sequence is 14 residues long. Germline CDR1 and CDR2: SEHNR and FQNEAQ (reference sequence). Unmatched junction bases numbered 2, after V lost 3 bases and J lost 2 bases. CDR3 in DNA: TGTGCCAGCAGCTTTAGACAGGGGGCCTACGAGCAGTACTTC. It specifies CASSFRQGAYEQYF.

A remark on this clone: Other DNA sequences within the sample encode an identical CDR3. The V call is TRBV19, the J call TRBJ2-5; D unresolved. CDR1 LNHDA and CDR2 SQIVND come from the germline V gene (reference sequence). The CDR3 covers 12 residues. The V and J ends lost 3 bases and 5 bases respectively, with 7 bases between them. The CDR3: CASSIGLETQYF. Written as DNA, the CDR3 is TGTGCCAGTAGTATCGGCCTGGAGACCCAGTACTTC.

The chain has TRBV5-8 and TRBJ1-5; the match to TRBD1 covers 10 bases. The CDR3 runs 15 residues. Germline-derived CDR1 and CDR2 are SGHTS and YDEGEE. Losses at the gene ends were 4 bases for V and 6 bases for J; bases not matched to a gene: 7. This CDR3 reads CASSADRGGIQPQHF. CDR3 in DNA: TGTGCCAGCAGCGCGGACAGGGGGGGTATTCAGCCCCAGCATTTT. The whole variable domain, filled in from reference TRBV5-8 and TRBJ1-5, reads EAGVTQSPTHLIKTRGQQATLRCSPISGHTSVYWYQQALGLGLQFLLWYDEGEERNRGNFPPRFSGRQFPNYSSELNVNALELEDSALYLCASSADRGGIQPQHFGDGTRLSIL.

CDR3 bases: TGTGCCAGCATTCGCCAGGGAGCGGGGACTGAAGCTTTCTTT. Protein product: CASIRQGAGTEAFF. The gene calls are TRBV2 and TRBJ1-1; TRBD1 is a possible D gene (5 bases). V was shortened by 7 bases and J by 5 bases, with 17 bases between the two germline ends. Germline V lookup: CDR1 SNHLY, CDR2 FYNNEI. The CDR3 covers 14 residues.

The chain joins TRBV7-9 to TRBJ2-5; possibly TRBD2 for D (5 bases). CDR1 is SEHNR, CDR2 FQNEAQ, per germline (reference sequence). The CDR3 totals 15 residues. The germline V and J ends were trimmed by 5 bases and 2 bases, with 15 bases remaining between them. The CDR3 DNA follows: TGTGCCAGCAGCCCCGGGTCACTAGGTCAAGAGACCCAGTACTTC. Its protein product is CASSPGSLGQETQYF.

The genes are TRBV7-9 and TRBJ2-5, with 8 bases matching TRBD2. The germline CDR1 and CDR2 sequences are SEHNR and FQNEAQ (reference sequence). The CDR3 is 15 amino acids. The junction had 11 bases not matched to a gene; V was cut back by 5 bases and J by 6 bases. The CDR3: CASSPPRSGEQTQYF. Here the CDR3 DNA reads TGTGCCAGCAGCCCACCGCGTAGCGGGGAACAGACCCAGTACTTC.

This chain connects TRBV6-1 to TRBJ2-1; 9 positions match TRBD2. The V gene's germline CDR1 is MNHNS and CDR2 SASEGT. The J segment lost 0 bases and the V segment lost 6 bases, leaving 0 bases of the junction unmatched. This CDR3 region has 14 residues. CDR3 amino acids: CASRAGGSYNEQFF. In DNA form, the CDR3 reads TGTGCCAGCAGAGCGGGAGGCTCCTACAATGAGCAGTTCTTC.

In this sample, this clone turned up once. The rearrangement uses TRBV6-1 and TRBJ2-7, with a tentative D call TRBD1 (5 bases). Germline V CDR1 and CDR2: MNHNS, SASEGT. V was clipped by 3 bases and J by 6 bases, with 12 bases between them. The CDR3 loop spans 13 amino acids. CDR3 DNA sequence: TGTGCCAGCAGTGAGAACTTTAGGGGCGAGCAGTACTTC. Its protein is CASSENFRGEQYF.

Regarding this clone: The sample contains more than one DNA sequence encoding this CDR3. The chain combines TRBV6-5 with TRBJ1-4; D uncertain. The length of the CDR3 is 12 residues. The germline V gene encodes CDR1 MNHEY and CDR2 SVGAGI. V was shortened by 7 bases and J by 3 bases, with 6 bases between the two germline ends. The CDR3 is CASKAPNEKLFF. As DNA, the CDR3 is TGTGCCAGCAAGGCGCCTAATGAAAAACTGTTTTTT.

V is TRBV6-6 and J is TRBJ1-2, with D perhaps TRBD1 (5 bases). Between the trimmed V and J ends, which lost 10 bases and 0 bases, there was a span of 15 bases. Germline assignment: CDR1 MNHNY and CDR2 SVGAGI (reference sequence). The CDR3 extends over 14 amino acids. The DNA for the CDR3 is TGTGCCACCGGAACAGGCCTGGCTAACTATGGCTACACCTTC. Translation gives CATGTGLANYGYTF.

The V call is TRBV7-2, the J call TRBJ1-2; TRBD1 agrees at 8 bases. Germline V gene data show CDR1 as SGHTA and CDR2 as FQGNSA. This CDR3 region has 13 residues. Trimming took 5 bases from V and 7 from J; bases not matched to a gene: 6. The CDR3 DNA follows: TGTGCCAGCAGCCCGGACAGGGCGCGTGGCTACACCTTC. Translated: CASSPDRARGYTF.

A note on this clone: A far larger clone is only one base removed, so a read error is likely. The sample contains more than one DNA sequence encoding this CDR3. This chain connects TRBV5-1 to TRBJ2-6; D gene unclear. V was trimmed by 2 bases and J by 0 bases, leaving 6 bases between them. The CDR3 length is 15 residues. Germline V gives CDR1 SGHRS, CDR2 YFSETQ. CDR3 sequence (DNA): TGCGCCAGCAGCTTACGGAGCTCTGGGGCCAACGTCCTGACTTTC. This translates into CASSLRSSGANVLTF.

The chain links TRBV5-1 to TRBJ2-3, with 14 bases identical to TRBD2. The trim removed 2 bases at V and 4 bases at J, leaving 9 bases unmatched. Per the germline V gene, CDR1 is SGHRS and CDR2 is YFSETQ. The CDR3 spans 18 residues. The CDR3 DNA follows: TGCGCCAGCAGCTTTAACTCCGGGACTAGCGGGAGATCAGATACGCAGTATTTT. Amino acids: CASSFNSGTSGRSDTQYF. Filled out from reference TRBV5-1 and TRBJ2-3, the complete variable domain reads KAGVTQTPRYLIKTRGQQVTLSCSPISGHRSVSWYQQTPGQGLQFLFEYFSETQRNKGNFPGRFSGRQFSNSRSEMNVSTLELGDSALYLCASSFNSGTSGRSDTQYFGPGTRLTVL.

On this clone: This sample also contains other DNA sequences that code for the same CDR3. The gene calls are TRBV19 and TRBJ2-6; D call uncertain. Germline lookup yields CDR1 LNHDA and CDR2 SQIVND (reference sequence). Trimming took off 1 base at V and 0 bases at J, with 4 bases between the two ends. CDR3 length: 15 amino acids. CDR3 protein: CASSIGSSGANVLTF. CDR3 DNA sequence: TGTGCCAGTAGTATAGGGTCCTCTGGGGCCAACGTCCTGACTTTC.